A single sample is the source of the 21 T cell receptor beta chains below, sequenced in a study of vaccination and CD4 T cells after COVID-19. Oncomine TCR Beta short-read sequencing was applied to DNA from cultured CD4+ T cells. MiXCR was run by TCRdb on the PCR reads, yielding one entry per CDR3 protein. This table holds 15,000 to 20,000 distinct CDR3 sequences, roughly 50% found once. Sample treatment: approximately 9-day PBMC culture with coronavirus spike peptide pools or control peptides (ViraFEST assay). Which antigens these TCRs recognize remains unknown. Sequencing used CD4+ T cells from blood, cultured in vitro. Receptors originate from a human donor who had recovered from COVID-19.

In its sample, this clonotype was seen once. V gene TRBV6-1 combines with J gene TRBJ2-2; 12 nucleotides align to TRBD2. J was trimmed by 3 bases and V by 5 bases; bases with no gene match: 4. The germline gives CDR1 MNHNS, CDR2 SASEGT. This CDR3 spans 16 amino acids. The CDR3 here is CASSLGLAGYTGELFF. CDR3 nucleotides: TGTGCCAGCAGTCTCGGACTAGCGGGGTACACCGGGGAGCTGTTTTTT.

This clonotype has a handful of counts. This rearrangement joins TRBV20-1 to TRBJ2-5, with TRBD2 matching over 15 bases. The V gene's germline CDR1 is DFQATT and CDR2 SNEGSKA (reference sequence). There are 17 residues in the CDR3. J gave up 5 bases and V 1 base, and 8 bases lay outside the gene matches. The CDR3 is CSARVGTSGRRRETQYF. Here the CDR3 DNA reads TGCAGTGCTAGAGTGGGGACTAGCGGGAGGAGAAGGGAGACCCAGTACTTC.

The chain uses TRBV7-2 and TRBJ1-2; perhaps TRBD1 as D (5 bases). This CDR3 spans 13 amino acids. The V gene's germline CDR1 is SGHTA and CDR2 FQGNSA. V lost 3 bases and J lost 2, with 7 bases in between. This CDR3 reads CASSLAGNYGYTF. CDR3 in DNA: TGTGCCAGCAGCTTGGCAGGGAACTATGGCTACACCTTC.

The gene calls are TRBV27 and TRBJ2-7, with no clear D. Trimming removed 4 bases at V and 4 bases at J, with 17 bases between. Looked up from germline, CDR1 is MNHEY and CDR2 is SMNVEV (reference sequence). The CDR3 covers 15 residues. This CDR3 reads CASSSGNSLGYEQYF. The CDR3 DNA is TGTGCCAGCAGTTCTGGGAATAGCTTGGGGTACGAGCAGTACTTC.

The genes are TRBV20-1 and TRBJ2-3; TRBD1 agrees at 9 bases. J was trimmed by 4 bases and V by 5 bases; bases with no gene match: 7. The V gene's germline CDR1 is DFQATT and CDR2 SNEGSKA (reference sequence). The CDR3 sequence is 14 residues long. The CDR3 nucleotides are TGCAGTGCTCGCGACAGGGGGGTTTCAGATACGCAGTATTTT. Its protein product is CSARDRGVSDTQYF.

In this sample, this clonotype turned up a few times. The chain couples TRBV20-1 to TRBJ1-1, with D unclear. There are 13 residues in the CDR3. Germline assignment: CDR1 DFQATT and CDR2 SNEGSKA (reference sequence). V gave up 6 bases and J gave up 2 bases, with 13 bases separating them. CDR3 DNA: TGCAGTGCCCCTCACGGAATTAACACTGAAGCTTTCTTT. It specifies CSAPHGINTEAFF.

Remarks on this clonotype: One junction end disagrees with the germline gene, perhaps due to a read error. The chain joins TRBV7-7 to TRBJ1-3, with TRBD1 as a possible D gene (6 bases). This CDR3 is built from 15 residues. Germline loops: CDR1 SSHAT, CDR2 FNYEAQ (reference sequence). CDR3 protein: CASSPTGPPGNTIYF. The CDR3 DNA follows: TGTGCTAGCAGTCCGACAGGCCCCCCTGGAAACACCATATATTTT. The complete variable domain, with remaining parts taken from reference TRBV7-7 and TRBJ1-3, reads GAGVSQSPRYKVTKRGQDVTLRCDPISSHATLYWYQQALGQGPEFLTYFNYEAQPDKSGLPSDRFSAERPEGSISTLTIQRTEQRDSAMYRCASSPTGPPGNTIYFGEGSWLTVV.

The gene calls are TRBV12-3 or TRBV12-4 and TRBJ2-6, with a possible D match to TRBD2 (6 bases). Trimming removed 1 base at V and 1 base at J, with 14 bases between. The CDR3 has 18 residues. CDR3 residues: CASSLGRRGPSGANVLTF. CDR3 bases: TGTGCCAGCAGTTTAGGTAGGAGGGGCCCGTCTGGGGCCAACGTCCTGACTTTC.

The V gene is TRBV19, the J gene TRBJ1-5; D call uncertain. The CDR3 contains 16 residues. Trimming removed 3 bases at V and 5 bases at J, with 17 bases between. CDR1 and CDR2 from the germline V gene are LNHDA and SQIVND (reference sequence). The CDR3 sequence: CASSIRSVILDQPQHF. DNA of the CDR3: TGTGCCAGTAGTATCCGATCGGTAATTTTGGATCAGCCCCAGCATTTT.

The chain is built from TRBV19 and TRBJ2-3; D call uncertain. V lost 3 bases and J 6 bases, leaving 7 bases between the germline ends. Germline CDR1 and CDR2: LNHDA and SQIVND (reference sequence). The CDR3 consists of 12 residues. CDR3 DNA: TGTGCCAGTAGTATCGAAGGGGATACGCAGTATTTT. Translating gives CASSIEGDTQYF.

This rearrangement joins TRBV19 to TRBJ1-6; 8 nucleotides align to TRBD1. The CDR3 length is 14 residues. The trim removed 8 bases at V and 10 bases at J, leaving 10 bases unmatched. CDR1 is LNHDA, CDR2 SQIVND, per germline (reference sequence). Written as DNA, the CDR3 is TGTGCCAGTCGGAGTCAGGGGGCCGGGTCACCCCTCCACTTT. It codes for CASRSQGAGSPLHF.

A few counts support this clonotype. This chain joins TRBV28 and TRBJ1-2; D is perhaps TRBD1 (6 bases). The CDR3 is 14 residues long. Germline values: CDR1 MDHEN, CDR2 SYDVKM. Trimming left V 8 bases short and J 4 bases short, with 17 bases between. The CDR3 bases are TGTGCCAGCGGGGGCCCGGCCGATCCCTATGGCTACACCTTC. This sequence encodes CASGGPADPYGYTF.

The chain carries TRBV6-5 and TRBJ1-1; 9 nucleotides align to TRBD1. Germline CDR1 MNHEY, CDR2 SVGAGI. CDR3 size: 13 residues. J gave up 8 bases and V 0 bases, and 1 base lay outside the gene matches. The CDR3 reads CASSYSGTGEAFF. As DNA, the CDR3 is TGTGCCAGCAGTTACTCCGGGACAGGGGAAGCTTTCTTT.

This clonotype has just one count. The genes are TRBV11-2 and TRBJ2-1; D possibly matches TRBD1 or TRBD2 (6 bases each). Trimming removed 2 bases from V and 6 bases from J, with 11 bases in between. Germline V gene sequence: CDR1 SGHAT, CDR2 FQNNGV. The length of the CDR3 is 14 residues. The CDR3 loop reads CASSLLGGGNEQFF. CDR3 DNA sequence: TGTGCCAGCAGCTTACTCGGAGGGGGCAATGAGCAGTTCTTC.

This clonotype was seen a few times. The chain has TRBV5-1 and TRBJ1-2; 7 nucleotides line up with TRBD1. This CDR3 has 15 amino acids. The junction had 5 bases not matched to a gene; V was cut back by 0 bases and J by 3 bases. Germline V gene sequence: CDR1 SGHRS, CDR2 YFSETQ. The CDR3 nucleotides read TGCGCCAGCAGCTTGGCTAGGGGGCGCGACTATGGCTACACCTTC. Amino acids: CASSLARGRDYGYTF.

This chain joins TRBV6-2 or TRBV6-3 and TRBJ2-2; 8 nucleotides line up with TRBD2. J gave up 1 base and V 2 bases, and 9 bases lay outside the gene matches. CDR3 size: 18 residues. Per germline, CDR1 MNHEY and CDR2 SVGEGT. DNA of the CDR3: TGTGCCAGCAGTTACCGGGAGCGGGAGTGGGTGAACACCGGGGAGCTGTTTTTT. This sequence encodes CASSYREREWVNTGELFF.

V usage is TRBV20-1 and J usage is TRBJ2-3, with a tentative D call TRBD1 (6 bases). The germline gives CDR1 DFQATT, CDR2 SNEGSKA (reference sequence). This CDR3 comprises 13 residues. The V gene lost 0 bases and the J gene lost 5 bases, with 9 bases spanning the gap. The CDR3 region has the DNA TGCAGTGCTAGAGATCAGGGGCGAGATACGCAGTATTTT. This gives the protein CSARDQGRDTQYF.

The J gene is TRBJ2-5, the V gene TRBV11-2, with D possibly being TRBD2 (5 bases). Between the trimmed V and J ends, which lost 2 bases and 4 bases, there was a span of 17 bases. The germline gives CDR1 SGHAT, CDR2 FQNNGV. The CDR3 covers 16 residues. The CDR3 reads CASSLRLPELGETQYF. The CDR3 bases are TGTGCCAGCAGCTTAAGACTACCCGAACTGGGAGAGACCCAGTACTTC.

The CDR3 here is CAISDPGFQETQYF. For the CDR3, the DNA is TGTGCCATCAGTGACCCGGGGTTCCAAGAGACCCAGTACTTC. V and J are TRBV10-3 and TRBJ2-5; possible D gene TRBD2, 5 bases. CDR1 is ENHRY, CDR2 SYGVKD, per germline. V was trimmed by 3 bases and J by 1 base, leaving 9 bases between them. CDR3 length: 14 amino acids.

This clonotype came up once. The chain is built from TRBV7-2 and TRBJ2-1, with 9 nucleotides matching TRBD2. This CDR3 region has 16 residues. V was clipped by 5 bases and J by 6 bases; unmatched bases: 11. CDR1 is SGHTA, CDR2 FQGNSA, per germline. The CDR3 loop reads CASSPSYGGRANEQFF. The CDR3, as DNA: TGTGCCAGCAGCCCCTCCTATGGCGGGAGGGCCAATGAGCAGTTCTTC.

This clonotype was recorded a few times. The chain combines TRBV30 with TRBJ1-1, with a tentative D call TRBD1 (6 bases). Germline assignment: CDR1 GTSNPN and CDR2 SVGIG (reference sequence). This CDR3 has 11 residues. The CDR3 DNA reads as TGTGCTACGGGACAGAACACTGAAGCTTTCTTT. It specifies CATGQNTEAFF.